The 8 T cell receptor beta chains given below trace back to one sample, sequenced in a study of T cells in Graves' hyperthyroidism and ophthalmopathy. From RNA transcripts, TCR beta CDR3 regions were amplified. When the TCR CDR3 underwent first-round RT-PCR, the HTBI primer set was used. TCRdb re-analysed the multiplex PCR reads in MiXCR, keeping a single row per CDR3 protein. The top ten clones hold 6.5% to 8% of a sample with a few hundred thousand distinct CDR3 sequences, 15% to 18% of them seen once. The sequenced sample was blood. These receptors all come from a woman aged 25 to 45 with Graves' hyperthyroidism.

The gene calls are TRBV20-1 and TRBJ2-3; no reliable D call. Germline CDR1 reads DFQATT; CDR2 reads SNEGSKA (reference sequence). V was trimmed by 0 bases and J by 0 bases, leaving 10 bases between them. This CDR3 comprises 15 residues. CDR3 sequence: CSARDLQTSTDTQYF. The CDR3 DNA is TGCAGTGCTAGAGATCTTCAGACTAGCACAGATACGCAGTATTTT.

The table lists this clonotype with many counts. Written as DNA, the CDR3 is TGTGCCAGCAGCCAGTCGGGGCAGCCCCAGCATTTT. Translating gives CASSQSGQPQHF. The chain couples TRBV3-1 to TRBJ1-5; D is uncertain. CDR1 and CDR2 from the germline V gene are LGHDT and YNNKEL (reference sequence). CDR3 length equals 12 residues. V lost 3 bases and J lost 7, with 7 bases in between.

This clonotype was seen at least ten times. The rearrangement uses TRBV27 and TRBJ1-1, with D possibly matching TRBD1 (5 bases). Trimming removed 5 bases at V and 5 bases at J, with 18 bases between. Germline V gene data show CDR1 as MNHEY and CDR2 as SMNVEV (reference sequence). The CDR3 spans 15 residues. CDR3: CASSLTPGVLTEAFF. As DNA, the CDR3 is TGTGCCAGCAGTCTCACCCCGGGGGTCTTGACTGAAGCTTTCTTT.

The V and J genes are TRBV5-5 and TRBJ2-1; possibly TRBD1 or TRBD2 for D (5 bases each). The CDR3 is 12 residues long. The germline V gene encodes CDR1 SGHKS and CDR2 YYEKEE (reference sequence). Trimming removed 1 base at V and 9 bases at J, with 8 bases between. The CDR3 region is CASSLWGSEQFF. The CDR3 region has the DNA TGTGCCAGCAGCTTGTGGGGGAGTGAGCAGTTCTTC.

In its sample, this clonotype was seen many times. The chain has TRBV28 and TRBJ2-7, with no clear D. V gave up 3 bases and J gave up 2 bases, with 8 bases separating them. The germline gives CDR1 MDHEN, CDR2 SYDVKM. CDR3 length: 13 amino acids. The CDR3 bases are TGTGCCAGCAGTTTCACTCCGCCCTACGAGCAGTACTTC. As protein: CASSFTPPYEQYF.

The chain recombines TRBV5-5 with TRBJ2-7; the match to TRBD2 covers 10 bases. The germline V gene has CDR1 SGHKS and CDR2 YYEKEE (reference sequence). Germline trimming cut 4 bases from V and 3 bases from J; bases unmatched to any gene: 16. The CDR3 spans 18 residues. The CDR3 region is CASSRDGLAAGRSYEQYF. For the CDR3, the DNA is TGTGCCAGCAGCCGCGATGGACTAGCGGCCGGTCGCAGCTACGAGCAGTACTTC.

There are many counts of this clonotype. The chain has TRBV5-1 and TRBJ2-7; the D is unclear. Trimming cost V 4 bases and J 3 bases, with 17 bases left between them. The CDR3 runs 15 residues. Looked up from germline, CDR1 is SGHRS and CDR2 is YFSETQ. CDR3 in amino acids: CASSGFSTPLYEQYF. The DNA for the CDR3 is TGCGCCAGCAGCGGGTTCTCGACACCGCTCTACGAGCAGTACTTC.

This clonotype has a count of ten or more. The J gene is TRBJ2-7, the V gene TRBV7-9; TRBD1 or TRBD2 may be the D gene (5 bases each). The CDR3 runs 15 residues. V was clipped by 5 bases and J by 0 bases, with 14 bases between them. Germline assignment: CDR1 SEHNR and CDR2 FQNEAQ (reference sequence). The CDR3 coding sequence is TGTGCCAGCAGCATCCTCGGGACCAGCTCCTACGAGCAGTACTTC. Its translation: CASSILGTSSYEQYF.